Listed below are T cell receptor beta chains from one sample, sequenced in a study of T cells after yellow fever vaccination. One entry per CDR3 protein, called by TCRdb with MiXCR from the 5' RACE reads. This table holds 100,000 to 150,000 distinct CDR3 sequences, 7.5% to 10% found once. Source: CD8+ T cells sorted from PBMCs, taken on the day of the yellow fever booster vaccination. The receptors were gathered from a man aged 18-30 years who received the YFV17D yellow fever vaccine. Each CDR3 is given with its conserved first and last residue. D genes are given only for firm matches. The size entry is marked missing in some rows and otherwise reads once, few, many or a size class.

cdr3_nt cdr3_aa j_call v_call d_call clone_size
TGCGCCAGCAGCCCGGACAGGGCGGCCTACGAGCAGTACTTC CASSPDRAAYEQYF TRBJ2-7 TRBV5-1 TRBD1 -
TGCAGTGCTAGGGACAGGTTTACCTACGAGCAGTACTTC CSARDRFTYEQYF TRBJ2-7 TRBV20-1 TRBD1 few
TGTGCCAGCACGGTCGGCACTGAAGCTTTCTTT CASTVGTEAFF TRBJ1-1 TRBV6-5 - few
TGTGCCAGCAGTTCAACAGGGAAAGGCGGCGAAAAACTGTTTTTT CASSSTGKGGEKLFF TRBJ1-4 TRBV6-6 - few
TGCAGCGTTGGACTAGCGGGGTCTCTCTCCTACAATGAGCAGTTCTTC CSVGLAGSLSYNEQFF TRBJ2-1 TRBV29-1 TRBD2 -
TGTGCCTTAACGGCAGGGGGCAACTATGGCTACACCTTC CALTAGGNYGYTF TRBJ1-2 TRBV6-6 TRBD1 few
TGCGCCAGCAGCTCGATAGCGGGGGAGAACACCGGGGAGCTGTTTTTT CASSSIAGENTGELFF TRBJ2-2 TRBV4-3 TRBD2 few
TGTGCCAGCAGCCACTCGGGGGAGGCGACAGATACGCAGTATTTT CASSHSGEATDTQYF TRBJ2-3 TRBV2 - -
TGCGCCAGCAGCTCGGGACAGGGCTACTCCTACGAGCAGTACTTC CASSSGQGYSYEQYF TRBJ2-7 TRBV4-1 TRBD1 few
TGTGCCAGCAGCCAAGGAACTAGCGGGGGTGCGGAGCTGTTTTTT CASSQGTSGGAELFF TRBJ2-2 TRBV14 TRBD2 few
TGTGCCATCTCCTCCAAAGACAGTTTTAACACCGGGGAGCTGTTTTTT CAISSKDSFNTGELFF TRBJ2-2 TRBV10-3 - few
TGCGCCAGCAGCCAAGATTTAAGGGTTCGGCATCAGCCCCAGCATTTT CASSQDLRVRHQPQHF TRBJ1-5 TRBV4-3 - -
TGTGCCAGCAGCTTATGGACAGGGGAGCTTAATGAAAAACTGTTTTTT CASSLWTGELNEKLFF TRBJ1-4 TRBV5-4 TRBD1 -
TGTGCCAGCAGCCCCGGGGCAGATACGCAGTATTTT CASSPGADTQYF TRBJ2-3 TRBV13 - -
TGTGCCAGCAGCTTAGTAAGCGGGGGGAGCACAGATACGCAGTATTTT CASSLVSGGSTDTQYF TRBJ2-3 TRBV11-2 TRBD2 few
TGTGCCAGCAGCTTGGGGGGACCCAAAAACATTCAGTACTTC CASSLGGPKNIQYF TRBJ2-4 TRBV7-3 - few
TGTGCCAGCAGTCACCGGACAGGGGGGGTTGGGGATACGCAGTATTTT CASSHRTGGVGDTQYF TRBJ2-3 TRBV27 TRBD1 -
TGTGCCAGCAGCGTAGACCAGGGGGCCACAGATACGCAGTATTTT CASSVDQGATDTQYF TRBJ2-3 TRBV9 TRBD1 -
TGTGCCACCAGTGATTTGCCTCATCCCGTCGGCCCCAATGAGCAGTTCTTC CATSDLPHPVGPNEQFF TRBJ2-1 TRBV24-1 - few
TGTGCCAGCAGCTTACACGGGCGGGGTGGGGGTGTGGAGCAGTTCTTC CASSLHGRGGGVEQFF TRBJ2-1 TRBV11-3 - few
TGCGCCAGCAGGACAGCTTCGAACACTGAAGCTTTCTTT CASRTASNTEAFF TRBJ1-1 TRBV5-1 - few
TGTGCCAGCAGCCTATTCGGCCAAGCGAACACCGGGGAGCTGTTTTTT CASSLFGQANTGELFF TRBJ2-2 TRBV7-9 - -
TGTGCCAGCAGTCCCACAGAGGGGGCGCGGGCAGATACGCAGTATTTT CASSPTEGARADTQYF TRBJ2-3 TRBV6-5 TRBD1 -
TGCGCCAGCAGCTCGCCAGGGGGGAATGGCTACACCTTC CASSSPGGNGYTF TRBJ1-2 TRBV5-1 TRBD1 once
TGCGCCAGCAGCGGCGTAGCGACAGGGGCCGGGGAGCTGTTTTTT CASSGVATGAGELFF TRBJ2-2 TRBV4-3 TRBD1 -
TGTGCCAGCAGTATAAATGGCATTCAGCCCCAGCATTTT CASSINGIQPQHF TRBJ1-5 TRBV7-9 - -
TGTGCCAGCAGCTACGGAGGGGGCCAGGACACTGAAGCTTTCTTT CASSYGGGQDTEAFF TRBJ1-1 TRBV6-6 TRBD1 -
TGCAGTGCTTATCCCCCAGGGGGCCCTAACTATGGCTACACCTTC CSAYPPGGPNYGYTF TRBJ1-2 TRBV20-1 TRBD1 many
TGTGCCAGCAGCCTAGGGGGACACGAGCAGTACTTC CASSLGGHEQYF TRBJ2-7 TRBV7-6 - few